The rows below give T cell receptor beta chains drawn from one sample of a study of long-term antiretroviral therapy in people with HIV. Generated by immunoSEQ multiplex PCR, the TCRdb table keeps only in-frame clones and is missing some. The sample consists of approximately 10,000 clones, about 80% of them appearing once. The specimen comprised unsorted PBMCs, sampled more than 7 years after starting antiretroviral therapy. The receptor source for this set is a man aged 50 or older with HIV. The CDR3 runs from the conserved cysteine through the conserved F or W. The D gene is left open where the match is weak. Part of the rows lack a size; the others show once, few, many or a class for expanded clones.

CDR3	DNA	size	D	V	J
CASSLQGYTEAFF	TGTGCCAGCAGCCTACAGGGGTACACTGAAGCTTTCTTT	NA	TRBD1	TRBV27	TRBJ1-1
CASSWSTYTDTQYF	TGTGCCAGTAGTTGGTCGACTTACACAGATACGCAGTATTTT	NA	NA	TRBV19	TRBJ2-3
CASSVGRGNTEAFF	TGTGCCAGCAGCGTAGGCAGGGGCAACACTGAAGCTTTCTTT	NA	NA	TRBV9	TRBJ1-1
CASRGQGGNEKLFF	TGTGCCAGCAGGGGGCAGGGCGGTAATGAAAAACTGTTTTTT	NA	NA	TRBV11-1	TRBJ1-4
CASSPHNEKLFF	TGTGCCAGTAGTCCTCATAATGAAAAACTGTTTTTT	once	NA	TRBV19	TRBJ1-4
CASSLGSTDTQYF	TGTGCCAGCAGCTTAGGGTCCACAGATACGCAGTATTTT	NA	NA	TRBV7-9	TRBJ2-3
CASSPFVGTFTDTQYF	TGTGCCAGCAGCCCTTTTGTGGGGACTTTCACAGATACGCAGTATTTT	NA	NA	TRBV11-2	TRBJ2-3
CASSLDPRGGNTIYF	TGTGCCAGCAGCTTAGATCCAAGGGGTGGAAACACCATATATTTT	NA	NA	TRBV11-2	TRBJ1-3
CASSPGQGIYGYTF	TGTGCCAGCAGCCCAGGACAGGGGATCTATGGCTACACCTTC	NA	TRBD1	TRBV7-3	TRBJ1-2
CASSLGRDTEAFF	TGTGCCAGCAGTTTGGGCAGGGACACTGAAGCTTTCTTT	once	NA	TRBV27	TRBJ1-1
CASSFLLEGGTGELFF	TGCGCCAGCAGCTTCCTACTCGAGGGGGGCACCGGGGAGCTGTTTTTT	NA	NA	TRBV5-1	TRBJ2-2
CASSLTGQGGGGYTF	TGTGCCAGCAGCCTCACCGGACAGGGAGGGGGAGGCTACACCTTC	NA	TRBD1	TRBV5-6	TRBJ1-2
CASSVGSGATYEQYF	TGTGCCAGCAGCGTAGGGTCAGGAGCAACCTACGAGCAGTACTTC	NA	NA	TRBV9	TRBJ2-7
CASSHRLSNTEAFF	TGCGCCAGCAGCCACAGGCTTTCGAACACTGAAGCTTTCTTT	NA	NA	TRBV4-1	TRBJ1-1
CASSSDQGKLAEF	TGTGCCAGCAGCTCGGACCAAGGAAAACTTGCCGAGTTC	NA	NA	TRBV7-3	TRBJ2-7
CASSPTTVPLSYGQYF	TGCGCCAGCAGCCCTACGACTGTACCGCTTTCCTACGGGCAGTACTTC	once	NA	TRBV5-1	TRBJ2-7
CASSGYNEQFF	TGTGCTAGTTCGGGGTACAATGAGCAGTTCTTC	once	NA	TRBV2	TRBJ2-1
CASSLIGTTGELFF	TGTGCCAGCAGCTTGATTGGTACCACCGGGGAGCTGTTTTTT	NA	NA	TRBV5-6	TRBJ2-2
CASSFAGGNTGELFF	TGTGCCAGCAGCTTCGCAGGGGGGAACACCGGGGAGCTGTTTTTT	NA	TRBD1	TRBV7-9	TRBJ2-2
CASSQLGQGPRENTEAFF	TGTGCCAGCAGCCAATTAGGACAGGGTCCCAGAGAGAACACTGAAGCTTTCTTT	NA	TRBD1	TRBV9	TRBJ1-1
CASSPIGGGLFF	TGTGCCAGCAGCCCTATAGGGGGTGGGCTGTTTTTT	NA	NA	TRBV27	TRBJ2-2
CASSLDYNEQFF	TGCGCCAGCAGCTTAGATTACAATGAGCAGTTCTTC	NA	NA	TRBV5-1	TRBJ2-1
CASSTRTDYEQYF	TGTGCCAGCAGCACACGGACGGACTACGAGCAGTACTTC	NA	NA	TRBV5-8	TRBJ2-7
CASSDPGTVYGYTF	TGCGCCAGCAGTGACCCGGGGACAGTCTATGGCTACACCTTC	NA	TRBD1	TRBV10-2	TRBJ1-2
CASSSYDGGDEQYF	TGTGCCAGCAGCTCCTATGACGGTGGGGACGAGCAGTACTTC	NA	NA	TRBV11-3	TRBJ2-7
CASSQEWTPGGMNTEAFF	TGCGCCAGCAGCCAAGAATGGACTCCAGGGGGTATGAACACTGAAGCTTTCTTT	NA	TRBD1	TRBV4-1	TRBJ1-1
CSVEAGMNTEAFF	TGCAGCGTTGAAGCGGGTATGAACACTGAAGCTTTCTTT	NA	NA	TRBV29-1	TRBJ1-1
CASSQDPGELFF	TGCGCCAGCAGCCAAGATCCCGGGGAGCTGTTTTTT	NA	NA	TRBV4-1	TRBJ2-2
CASNQGGGRTGELFF	TGTGCCAGCAACCAGGGCGGGGGACGGACCGGGGAGCTGTTTTTT	NA	TRBD2	TRBV7-6	TRBJ2-2
CASSTVYNEQFF	TGTGCCAGTAGCACCGTTTACAATGAGCAGTTCTTC	NA	NA	TRBV19	TRBJ2-1
CASSVGGWDTEAFF	TGTGCCAGCAGCGTAGGGGGGTGGGACACTGAAGCTTTCTTT	NA	NA	TRBV9	TRBJ1-1
CASSLTGYNEQFF	TGTGCCAGCAGCCTTACTGGATACAATGAGCAGTTCTTC	NA	NA	TRBV14	TRBJ2-1
CASSPWNGGALNTEAFF	TGCGCCAGCAGCCCTTGGAACGGGGGGGCCTTGAACACTGAAGCTTTCTTT	NA	NA	TRBV4-1	TRBJ1-1
CASSPVLVRGTEAFF	TGTGCCAGCAGCCCCGTTTTAGTTAGGGGAACTGAAGCTTTCTTT	NA	NA	TRBV11-1	TRBJ1-1
CASSYSSGTDTQYF	TGTGCCAGCAGTTACTCTAGCGGGACAGATACGCAGTATTTT	NA	TRBD2	TRBV6-6	TRBJ2-3
CASSSEVLNTEAFF	TGTGCCAGCAGTTCGGAAGTCCTGAACACTGAAGCTTTCTTT	few	NA	TRBV6-5	TRBJ1-1
CASSSFGVGAETQYF	TGTGCCAGCAGCTCGTTCGGGGTAGGGGCTGAGACCCAGTACTTC	NA	NA	TRBV7-9	TRBJ2-5
CASSQVIYGYEQYF	TGCGCCAGCAGCCAAGTTATTTACGGCTACGAGCAGTACTTC	NA	NA	TRBV4-1	TRBJ2-7
CASSAGHWAEAFF	TGCGCCAGCAGTGCTGGACACTGGGCTGAAGCTTTCTTT	NA	NA	TRBV10-2	TRBJ1-1
CASRGEETQYF	TGTGCCAGCAGGGGGGAAGAGACCCAGTACTTC	NA	NA	TRBV2	TRBJ2-5
CASRGRGSYNEQFF	TGTGCCAGCAGGGGGAGGGGCTCCTACAATGAGCAGTTCTTC	NA	TRBD2	TRBV2	TRBJ2-1
CASSLEGMSPEQYF	TGTGCCAGCAGCTTAGAAGGAATGAGTCCCGAGCAGTACTTC	NA	NA	TRBV7-9	TRBJ2-7
CASSRLAGGVNEQYF	TGCGCCAGCAGCCGTCTAGCGGGGGGAGTTAACGAGCAGTACTTC	NA	TRBD2	TRBV4-1	TRBJ2-7
CASSPPLGTGDTEAFF	TGCGCCAGCAGCCCGCCATTGGGAACAGGGGACACTGAAGCTTTCTTT	NA	TRBD1	TRBV4-1	TRBJ1-1
CSAGDSYEQYF	TGCAGTGCTGGGGACAGCTACGAGCAGTACTTC	NA	TRBD1	TRBV20-1	TRBJ2-7
CASSLDLPGNYGYTF	TGTGCCAGCAGCTTGGATCTGCCAGGGAACTATGGCTACACCTTC	once	NA	TRBV5-5	TRBJ1-2
CASSLGLGGNTDTQYF	TGTGCCAGCAGCTTAGGTCTCGGCGGGAACACAGATACGCAGTATTTT	NA	NA	TRBV5-4	TRBJ2-3
CASSEGHPSSTDTQYF	TGTGCCAGCAGTGAAGGGCATCCCTCTAGCACAGATACGCAGTATTTT	NA	NA	TRBV2	TRBJ2-3
CASSASNGGYTF	TGTGCCAGCAGCGCTTCAAATGGAGGCTACACCTTC	NA	NA	TRBV9	TRBJ1-2
CASSPLAGSNYGYTF	TGCGCCAGCAGCCCTCTGGCAGGATCTAACTATGGCTACACCTTC	NA	NA	TRBV4-1	TRBJ1-2
CASSDLQGYEQYF	TGTGCCAGCAGTGATCTACAGGGCTACGAGCAGTACTTC	NA	NA	TRBV2	TRBJ2-7
CASSGGWTGFYEQYF	TGTGCCAGCAGTGGGGGTTGGACAGGGTTTTACGAGCAGTACTTC	once	TRBD1	TRBV2	TRBJ2-7
CASSSLRGYNEQFF	TGTGCCAGCAGCTCACTCCGGGGTTACAATGAGCAGTTCTTC	NA	NA	TRBV7-9	TRBJ2-1
CATSRDTALFF	TGTGCCACCAGCAGAGATACGGCCCTATTTTTT	few	NA	TRBV15	TRBJ1-4
CASSIGLAADTQYF	TGTGCCAGTAGTATAGGACTAGCTGCAGATACGCAGTATTTT	NA	TRBD2	TRBV19	TRBJ2-3
CATSRVGETQYF	TGTGCCACCAGCAGAGTCGGGGAGACCCAGTACTTC	NA	NA	TRBV15	TRBJ2-5
CASSEIQGTYNEQFF	TGTGCCAGCAGTGAAATACAGGGGACCTACAATGAGCAGTTCTTC	NA	TRBD1	TRBV25-1	TRBJ2-1
CASSLMTATDTQYF	TGCGCCAGCAGCCTTATGACAGCCACAGATACGCAGTATTTT	NA	NA	TRBV4-1	TRBJ2-3
CASSSRGSGVAYEQYF	TGTGCCAGCAGTTCCAGGGGATCAGGGGTCGCCTACGAGCAGTACTTC	few	NA	TRBV5-4	TRBJ2-7
CASSLDRVHEKLFF	TGTGCCAGCAGCCTGGACAGGGTGCACGAAAAACTGTTTTTT	NA	TRBD1	TRBV5-5	TRBJ1-4